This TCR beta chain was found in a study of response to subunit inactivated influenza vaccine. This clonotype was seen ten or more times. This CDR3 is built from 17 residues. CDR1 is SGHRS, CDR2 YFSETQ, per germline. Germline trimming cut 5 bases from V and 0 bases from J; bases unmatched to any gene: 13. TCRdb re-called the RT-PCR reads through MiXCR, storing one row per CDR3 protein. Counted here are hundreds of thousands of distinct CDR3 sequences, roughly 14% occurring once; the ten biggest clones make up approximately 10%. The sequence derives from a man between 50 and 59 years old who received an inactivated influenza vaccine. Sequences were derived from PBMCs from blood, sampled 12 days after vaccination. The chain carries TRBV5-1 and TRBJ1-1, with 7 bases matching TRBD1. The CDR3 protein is CASSSTGTAFLNTEAFF. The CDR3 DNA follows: TGCGCCAGCAGTAGTACCGGGACAGCCTTTTTGAACACTGAAGCTTTCTTT.